The 8 T cell receptor beta chains below all came from one sample that was sequenced in a study of shared clonotypes between healthy human individuals. TCRdb's copy holds only in-frame clones and misses some; the assay was immunoSEQ multiplex PCR. This sample has about 680,000 clones, with approximately 90% found just once. Terminally differentiated effector memory CD45RA+ cells were excluded from the naive CD8 cells, which were CD45RO-negative and positively selected for CCR7. The sequenced material came from naive CD8+ T cells sorted from blood. The receptors stem from a young man in good health.

The CDR3 nucleotides read TGTGCCAGCAGCCAGGCCCGGGAGGTTAGGTACAATGAGCAGTTCTTC. Translated, it gives CASSQAREVRYNEQFF. This sequence joins TRBV7-9 and TRBJ2-1, with TRBD2 matching over 7 bases. This CDR3 region has 16 residues. V was pared by 5 bases and J by 4 bases, with 11 bases of the junction left unmatched. Germline values: CDR1 SEHNR, CDR2 FQNEAQ (reference sequence).

J is TRBJ2-3 and V is TRBV5-5, with D unclear. Trimming pared 0 bases from V and 2 bases from J, leaving 19 bases between. The CDR3 covers 18 residues. CDR1 is SGHKS, CDR2 YYEKEE, per germline (reference sequence). As DNA, the CDR3 is TGTGCCAGCAGCTTGGTGGTTGCGCCAAGAGAACACACAGATACGCAGTATTTT. It encodes CASSLVVAPREHTDTQYF.

This chain uses TRBV11-3 with TRBJ2-7; a possible D gene is TRBD1 (5 bases). Germline-derived CDR1 and CDR2 are SGHNT and YENEEA. Trimming cost V 5 bases and J 2 bases, with 13 bases left between them. The CDR3 spans 14 residues. CDR3: CASSPTALAYEQYF. The CDR3 nucleotides are TGTGCCAGCAGCCCGACAGCCCTGGCCTACGAGCAGTACTTC.

The chain carries TRBV7-6 and TRBJ2-7; maybe TRBD2 (5 bases). Germline V gives CDR1 SGHVS, CDR2 FNYEAQ. The V and J ends lost 1 base and 1 base respectively, with 14 bases between them. The CDR3 has 16 residues. The DNA for the CDR3 is TGTGCCAGCAGCTTAGGTCGGAGCGGCAAATCCTACGAGCAGTACTTC. This gives the protein CASSLGRSGKSYEQYF.

The rearrangement links TRBV14 to TRBJ2-7, with 7 bases identical to TRBD2. CDR3 size: 15 residues. The ends lost 0 bases at V and 4 bases at J; junction bases unmatched: 6. Germline V gene data show CDR1 as SGHDN and CDR2 as FVKESK. The CDR3 sequence is CASSQEGEGLYEQYF. In DNA form, the CDR3 reads TGTGCCAGCAGCCAAGAGGGGGAGGGCCTTTACGAGCAGTACTTC.

V gene TRBV28 combines with J gene TRBJ1-2; 7 bases line up with TRBD1. Germline V CDR1 and CDR2: MDHEN, SYDVKM. The CDR3 runs 15 residues. The V gene end was trimmed by 5 bases and the J gene end by 8 bases; junction bases not matched to a gene: 14. DNA for the CDR3: TGTGCCAGCAGTCCCGTGACAGGGTCAATGTTAGGCTACACCTTC. This gives the protein CASSPVTGSMLGYTF.

This clone has a single count. The V gene is TRBV11-3, the J gene TRBJ2-1, with 9 bases aligning to TRBD2. The trim removed 1 base at V and 4 bases at J, leaving 11 bases unmatched. There are 18 residues in the CDR3. Germline V CDR1 and CDR2: SGHNT, YENEEA. The chain's CDR3 is CASSLASAGGLLYNEQFF. For the CDR3, the DNA is TGTGCCAGCAGCTTAGCCTCGGCGGGGGGGCTCCTATACAATGAGCAGTTCTTC.

This chain links TRBV27 with TRBJ2-2; no clear D gene. The CDR3 length is 11 residues. The germline CDR1 and CDR2 sequences are MNHEY and SMNVEV (reference sequence). CDR3 sequence: CASLGSGELFF. The DNA of the CDR3 is TGTGCAAGTCTCGGGTCCGGGGAGCTGTTTTTT.